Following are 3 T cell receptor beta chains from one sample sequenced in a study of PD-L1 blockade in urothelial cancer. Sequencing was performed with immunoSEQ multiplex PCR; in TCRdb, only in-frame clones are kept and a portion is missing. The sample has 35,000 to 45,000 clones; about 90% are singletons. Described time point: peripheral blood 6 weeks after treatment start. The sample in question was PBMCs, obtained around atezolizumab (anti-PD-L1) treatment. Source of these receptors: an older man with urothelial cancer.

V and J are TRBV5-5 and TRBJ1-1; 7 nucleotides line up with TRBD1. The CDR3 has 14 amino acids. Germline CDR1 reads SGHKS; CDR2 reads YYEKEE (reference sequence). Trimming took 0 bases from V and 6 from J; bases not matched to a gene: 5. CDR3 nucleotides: TGTGCCAGCAGCTTGGATCAGGGGGACGCTGAAGCTTTCTTT. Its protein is CASSLDQGDAEAFF. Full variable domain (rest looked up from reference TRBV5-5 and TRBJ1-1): DAGVTQSPTHLIKTRGQQVTLRCSPISGHKSVSWYQQVLGQGPQFIFQYYEKEERGRGNFPDRFSARQFPNYSSELNVNALLLGDSALYLCASSLDQGDAEAFFGQGTRLTVV.

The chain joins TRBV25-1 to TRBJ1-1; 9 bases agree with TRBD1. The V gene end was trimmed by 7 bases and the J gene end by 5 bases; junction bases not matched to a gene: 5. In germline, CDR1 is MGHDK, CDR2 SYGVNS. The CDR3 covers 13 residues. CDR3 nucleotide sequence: TGTGCCAGCATGGGACAGGGAGATACTGAAGCTTTCTTT. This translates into CASMGQGDTEAFF.

In DNA, the CDR3 is TGTGCCACCAGCAGGGGGACTAGCGGGGGATCCTACAATGAGCAGTTCTTC. As protein: CATSRGTSGGSYNEQFF. V is TRBV15 and J is TRBJ2-1, with TRBD2 matching 14 bases. CDR1 is LNHNV and CDR2 is YYDKDF in the germline V gene (reference sequence). The CDR3 sequence is 17 residues long. Trimming took 3 bases from V and 1 from J; bases not matched to a gene: 2.